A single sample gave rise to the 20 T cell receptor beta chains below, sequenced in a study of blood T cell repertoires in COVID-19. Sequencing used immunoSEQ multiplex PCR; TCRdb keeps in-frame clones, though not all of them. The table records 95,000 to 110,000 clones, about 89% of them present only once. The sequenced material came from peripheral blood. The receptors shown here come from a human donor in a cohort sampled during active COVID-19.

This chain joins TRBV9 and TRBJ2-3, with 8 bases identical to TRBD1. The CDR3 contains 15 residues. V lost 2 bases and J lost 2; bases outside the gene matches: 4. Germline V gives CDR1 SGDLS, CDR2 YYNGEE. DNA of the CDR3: TGTGCCAGCAGCGTGGCAGGGGGCTTCACAGATACGCAGTATTTT. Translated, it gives CASSVAGGFTDTQYF.

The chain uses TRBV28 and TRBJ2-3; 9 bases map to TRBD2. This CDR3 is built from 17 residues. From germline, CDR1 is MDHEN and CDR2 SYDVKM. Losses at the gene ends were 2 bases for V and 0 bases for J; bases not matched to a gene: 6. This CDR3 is CASSLLSGGYSTDTQYF. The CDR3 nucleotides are TGTGCCAGCAGTTTACTTAGCGGGGGATATAGCACAGATACGCAGTATTTT. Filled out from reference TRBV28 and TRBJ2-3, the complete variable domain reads DVKVTQSSRYLVKRTGEKVFLECVQDMDHENMFWYRQDPGLGLRLIYFSYDVKMKEKGDIPEGYSVSREKKERFSLILESASTNQTSMYLCASSLLSGGYSTDTQYFGPGTRLTVL.

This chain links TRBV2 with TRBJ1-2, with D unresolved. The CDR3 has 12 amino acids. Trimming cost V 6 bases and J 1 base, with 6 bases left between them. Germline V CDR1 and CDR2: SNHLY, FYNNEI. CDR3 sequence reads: CASSVINYGYTF. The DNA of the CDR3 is TGTGCCAGCAGCGTAATTAACTATGGCTACACCTTC.

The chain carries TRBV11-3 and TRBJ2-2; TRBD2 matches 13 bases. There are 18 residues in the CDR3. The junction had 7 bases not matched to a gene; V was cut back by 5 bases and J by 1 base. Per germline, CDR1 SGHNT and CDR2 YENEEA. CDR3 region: CASSNRLAGGLNTGELFF. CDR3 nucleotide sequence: TGTGCCAGCAGCAATAGACTAGCGGGGGGCCTGAACACCGGGGAGCTGTTTTTT.

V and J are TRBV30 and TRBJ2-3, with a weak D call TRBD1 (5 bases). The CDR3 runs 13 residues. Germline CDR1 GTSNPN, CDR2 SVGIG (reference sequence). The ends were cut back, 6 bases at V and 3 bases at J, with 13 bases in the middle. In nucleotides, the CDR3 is TGTGCCTGCTCAAGGGGCCTTACAGATACGCAGTATTTT. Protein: CACSRGLTDTQYF.

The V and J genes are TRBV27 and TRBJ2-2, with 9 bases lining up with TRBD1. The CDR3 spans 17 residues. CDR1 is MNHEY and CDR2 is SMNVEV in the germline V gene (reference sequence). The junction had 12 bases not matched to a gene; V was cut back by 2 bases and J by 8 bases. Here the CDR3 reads CASSLGGTGLSAGELFF. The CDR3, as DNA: TGTGCCAGCAGTTTAGGTGGGACAGGGTTGAGCGCGGGGGAGCTGTTTTTT.

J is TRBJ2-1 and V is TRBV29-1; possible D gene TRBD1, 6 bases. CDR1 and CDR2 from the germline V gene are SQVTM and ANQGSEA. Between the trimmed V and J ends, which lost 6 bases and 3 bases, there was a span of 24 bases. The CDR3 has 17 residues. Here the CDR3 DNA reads TGCAGCGTGAGAGCACCTCGGACAGTCCGAATCTACAATGAGCAGTTCTTC. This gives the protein CSVRAPRTVRIYNEQFF.

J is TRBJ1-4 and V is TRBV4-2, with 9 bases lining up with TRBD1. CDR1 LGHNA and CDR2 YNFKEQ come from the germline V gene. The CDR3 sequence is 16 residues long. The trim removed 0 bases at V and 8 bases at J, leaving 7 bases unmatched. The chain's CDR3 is CASSQDRGTGLEKLFF. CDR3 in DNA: TGTGCCAGCAGCCAAGATCGGGGGACAGGGTTGGAAAAACTGTTTTTT.

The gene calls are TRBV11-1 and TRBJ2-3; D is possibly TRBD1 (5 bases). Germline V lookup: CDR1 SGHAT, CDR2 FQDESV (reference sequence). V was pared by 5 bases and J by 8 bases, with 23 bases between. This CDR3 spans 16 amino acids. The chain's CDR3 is CASSAGASLAQGTQYF. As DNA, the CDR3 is TGTGCCAGCAGCGCTGGGGCCTCTCTGGCCCAAGGTACGCAGTATTTT.

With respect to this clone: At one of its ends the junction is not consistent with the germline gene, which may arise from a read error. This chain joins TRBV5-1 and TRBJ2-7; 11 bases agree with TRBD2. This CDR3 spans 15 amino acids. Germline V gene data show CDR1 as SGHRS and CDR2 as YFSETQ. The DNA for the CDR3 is TGCGCCAGCAGCTTGACTAGCGGGAGCTCCCACGAGCAGTACTTC. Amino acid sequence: CASSLTSGSSHEQYF.

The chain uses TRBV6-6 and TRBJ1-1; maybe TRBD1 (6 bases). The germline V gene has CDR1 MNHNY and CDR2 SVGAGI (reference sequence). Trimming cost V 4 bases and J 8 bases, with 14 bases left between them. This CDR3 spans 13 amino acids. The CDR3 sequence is CASSLMIGTEAFF. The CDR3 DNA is TGTGCCAGCAGTTTAATGATTGGGACAGAAGCTTTCTTT.

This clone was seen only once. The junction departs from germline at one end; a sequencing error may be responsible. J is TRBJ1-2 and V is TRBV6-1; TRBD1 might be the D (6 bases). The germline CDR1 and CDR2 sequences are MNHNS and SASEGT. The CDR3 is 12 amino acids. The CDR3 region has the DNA TGTGCCGGCAGTGAAGCAGGGGTTGGCTACACCTTC. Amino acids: CAGSEAGVGYTF.

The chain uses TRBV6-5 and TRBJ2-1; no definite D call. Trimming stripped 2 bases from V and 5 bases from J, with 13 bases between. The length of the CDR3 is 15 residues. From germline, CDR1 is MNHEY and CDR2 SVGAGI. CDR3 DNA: TGTGCCAGCAGTTACGGTAGTCCCCGAAACAATGAGCAGTTCTTC. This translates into CASSYGSPRNNEQFF.

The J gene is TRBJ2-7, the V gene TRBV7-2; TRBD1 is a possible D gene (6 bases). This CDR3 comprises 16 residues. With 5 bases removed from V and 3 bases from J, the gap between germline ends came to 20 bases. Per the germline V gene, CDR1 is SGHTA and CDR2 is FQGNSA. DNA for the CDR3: TGTGCCAGCAGCCCCGCCTTTGGGGGCGGACACTACGAGCAGTACTTC. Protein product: CASSPAFGGGHYEQYF.

The CDR3 region is CSVRQGGGNTEAFF. In DNA form, the CDR3 reads TGCAGCGTCAGACAGGGTGGGGGTAACACTGAAGCTTTCTTT. The rearrangement uses TRBV29-1 and TRBJ1-1; 7 bases line up with TRBD1. Germline V gene data show CDR1 as SQVTM and CDR2 as ANQGSEA. The CDR3 is 14 residues long. V lost 6 bases, J lost 2 bases, and 9 bases stayed unmatched.

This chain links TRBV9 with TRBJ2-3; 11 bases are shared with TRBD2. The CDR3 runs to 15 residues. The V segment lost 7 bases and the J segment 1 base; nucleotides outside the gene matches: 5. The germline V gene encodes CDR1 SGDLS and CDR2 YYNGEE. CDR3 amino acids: CASAKGLAGTDTQYF. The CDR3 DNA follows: TGTGCCAGCGCCAAGGGACTAGCGGGCACAGATACGCAGTATTTT. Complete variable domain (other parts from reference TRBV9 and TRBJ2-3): DSGVTQTPKHLITATGQRVTLRCSPRSGDLSVYWYQQSLDQGLQFLIQYYNGEERAKGNILERFSAQQFPDLHSELNLSSLELGDSALYFCASAKGLAGTDTQYFGPGTRLTVL.

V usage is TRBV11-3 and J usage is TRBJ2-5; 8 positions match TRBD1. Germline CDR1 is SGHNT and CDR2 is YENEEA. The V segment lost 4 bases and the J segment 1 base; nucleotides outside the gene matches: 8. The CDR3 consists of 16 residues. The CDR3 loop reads CASSSAPTGVQETQYF. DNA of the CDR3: TGTGCCAGCAGCTCCGCCCCGACAGGGGTCCAAGAGACCCAGTACTTC.

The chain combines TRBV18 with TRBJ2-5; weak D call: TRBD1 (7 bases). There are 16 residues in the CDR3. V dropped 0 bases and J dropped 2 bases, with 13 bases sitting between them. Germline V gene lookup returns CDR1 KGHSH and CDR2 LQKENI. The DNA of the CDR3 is TGTGCCAGCTCACCACCCAGGGGGGAGCAGCAAGAGACCCAGTACTTC. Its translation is CASSPPRGEQQETQYF.

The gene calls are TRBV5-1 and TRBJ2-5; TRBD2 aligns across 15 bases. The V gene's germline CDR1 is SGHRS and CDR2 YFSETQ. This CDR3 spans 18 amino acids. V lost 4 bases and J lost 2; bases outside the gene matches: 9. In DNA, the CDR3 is TGCGCCAGCAGCCCGGGGACTAGCGGGAGGCCCTCTCAAGAGACCCAGTACTTC. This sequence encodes CASSPGTSGRPSQETQYF.

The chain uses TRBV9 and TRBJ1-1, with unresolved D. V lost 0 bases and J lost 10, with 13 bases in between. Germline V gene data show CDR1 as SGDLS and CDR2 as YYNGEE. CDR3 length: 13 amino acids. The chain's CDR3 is CASSVGGEAAAFF. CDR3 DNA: TGTGCCAGCAGCGTAGGAGGAGAGGCCGCAGCTTTCTTT.